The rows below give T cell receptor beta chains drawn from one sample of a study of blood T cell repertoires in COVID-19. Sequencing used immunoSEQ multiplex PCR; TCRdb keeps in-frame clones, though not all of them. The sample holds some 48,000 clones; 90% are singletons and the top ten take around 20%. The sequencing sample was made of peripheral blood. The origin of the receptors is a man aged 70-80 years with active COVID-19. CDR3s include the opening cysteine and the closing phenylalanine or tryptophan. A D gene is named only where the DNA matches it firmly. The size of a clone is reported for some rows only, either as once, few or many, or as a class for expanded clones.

CDR3aa: CASSYRGQGTEAFF
CDR3nt: TGTGCCAGCAGTTACCGGGGACAGGGCACTGAAGCTTTCTTT
abundance: .
j_gene: TRBJ1-1
v_gene: TRBV6-5
d_gene: TRBD1

CDR3aa: CTSSQDPPPGQGAGDIQYF
CDR3nt: TGCACCAGCAGCCAAGATCCCCCTCCGGGACAGGGGGCCGGGGACATTCAGTACTTC
abundance: .
j_gene: TRBJ2-4
v_gene: TRBV1
d_gene: .

CDR3aa: CASRAAGGSEATQYF
CDR3nt: TGTGCCAGCAGAGCCGCGGGCGGTAGCGAGGCTACGCAGTATTTT
abundance: once
j_gene: TRBJ2-3
v_gene: TRBV7-2
d_gene: .

CDR3aa: CAISDPGTGLYGYTF
CDR3nt: TGTGCCATCAGCGACCCCGGGACAGGGTTATATGGCTACACCTTC
abundance: .
j_gene: TRBJ1-2
v_gene: TRBV10-3
d_gene: TRBD1

CDR3aa: CASGDGGAYNEQFF
CDR3nt: TGTGCCAGCGGAGACGGAGGGGCCTACAATGAGCAGTTCTTC
abundance: .
j_gene: TRBJ2-1
v_gene: TRBV9
d_gene: .

CDR3aa: CASSFEQENTEAFF
CDR3nt: TGTGCCAGCAGCTTTGAGCAGGAGAACACTGAAGCTTTCTTT
abundance: once
j_gene: TRBJ1-1
v_gene: TRBV4-2
d_gene: .

CDR3aa: CATSPRGVLNTEAFF
CDR3nt: TGTGCCACCAGCCCCCGGGGGGTCTTGAACACTGAAGCTTTCTTT
abundance: .
j_gene: TRBJ1-1
v_gene: TRBV15
d_gene: .

CDR3aa: CASSPRPSGLADTQYF
CDR3nt: TGTGCCAGCAGTCCCCGGCCTAGCGGGTTGGCAGATACGCAGTATTTT
abundance: .
j_gene: TRBJ2-3
v_gene: TRBV6-6
d_gene: TRBD2

CDR3aa: CASSPRAGGQPQHF
CDR3nt: TGTGCCAGCAGCCCGAGGGCAGGGGGGCAGCCCCAGCATTTT
abundance: .
j_gene: TRBJ1-5
v_gene: TRBV7-9
d_gene: TRBD1

CDR3aa: CASSQGSGANVLTF
CDR3nt: TGCGCCAGCAGCCAGGGTTCTGGGGCCAACGTCCTGACTTTC
abundance: .
j_gene: TRBJ2-6
v_gene: TRBV5-1
d_gene: .

CDR3aa: CASSPSPGLASGEQYF
CDR3nt: TGCGCCAGCAGCCCTTCGCCGGGACTAGCTTCAGGCGAGCAGTACTTC
abundance: .
j_gene: TRBJ2-7
v_gene: TRBV4-3
d_gene: TRBD2

CDR3aa: CASSPGENYGYTF
CDR3nt: TGTGCCAGCAGCCCAGGGGAGAACTATGGCTACACCTTC
abundance: .
j_gene: TRBJ1-2
v_gene: TRBV2
d_gene: .

CDR3aa: CASSLMAGATDTQYF
CDR3nt: TGTGCCAGCAGTTTAATGGCGGGAGCCACGGATACGCAGTATTTT
abundance: .
j_gene: TRBJ2-3
v_gene: TRBV28
d_gene: TRBD2

CDR3aa: CASSLGWWDSDTEAFF
CDR3nt: TGTGCCAGCAGCTTGGGGTGGTGGGACAGCGACACTGAAGCTTTCTTT
abundance: .
j_gene: TRBJ1-1
v_gene: TRBV5-4
d_gene: TRBD1

CDR3aa: CASSLRTSGPYEQYF
CDR3nt: TGTGCCAGCAGCTTAAGGACTAGCGGCCCCTACGAGCAGTACTTC
abundance: .
j_gene: TRBJ2-7
v_gene: TRBV7-2
d_gene: TRBD2

CDR3aa: CASSLQGSYEQYF
CDR3nt: TGTGCCAGCAGCTTGCAGGGGAGCTACGAGCAGTACTTC
abundance: .
j_gene: TRBJ2-7
v_gene: TRBV5-6
d_gene: .

CDR3aa: CTSSQEGGEVNQPQHF
CDR3nt: TGCACCAGCAGCCAAGAGGGGGGAGAAGTCAATCAGCCCCAGCATTTT
abundance: .
j_gene: TRBJ1-5
v_gene: TRBV1
d_gene: .

CDR3aa: CASSWTSGRQETQYF
CDR3nt: TGTGCCAGCAGTTGGACTAGCGGGAGACAAGAGACCCAGTACTTC
abundance: .
j_gene: TRBJ2-5
v_gene: TRBV6-5
d_gene: TRBD2

CDR3aa: CASSLLERLVGTQYF
CDR3nt: TGTGCCAGCAGCCTACTCGAGCGATTGGTGGGGACCCAGTACTTC
abundance: few
j_gene: TRBJ2-5
v_gene: TRBV6-6
d_gene: .

CDR3aa: CASNRGDGYEQYF
CDR3nt: TGTGCCAGCAACAGGGGCGATGGTTACGAGCAGTACTTC
abundance: .
j_gene: TRBJ2-7
v_gene: TRBV28
d_gene: TRBD1

CDR3aa: CASRGGTGQEAFF
CDR3nt: TGTGCCAGCAGGGGGGGGACAGGGCAAGAAGCTTTCTTT
abundance: few
j_gene: TRBJ1-1
v_gene: TRBV27
d_gene: TRBD1

CDR3aa: CASSPLLTGSSGNTIYF
CDR3nt: TGTGCCAGCAGCCCCCTCCTAACAGGGAGCTCTGGAAACACCATATATTTT
abundance: .
j_gene: TRBJ1-3
v_gene: TRBV7-2
d_gene: .

CDR3aa: CASSELGLRLQPQHF
CDR3nt: TGTGCCAGCAGTGAGTTGGGACTCAGGTTGCAGCCCCAGCATTTT
abundance: .
j_gene: TRBJ1-5
v_gene: TRBV2
d_gene: .

CDR3aa: CASSLDQRGGYNEQFF
CDR3nt: TGTGCCAGCAGCTTAGACCAGCGGGGGGGCTACAATGAGCAGTTCTTC
abundance: .
j_gene: TRBJ2-1
v_gene: TRBV11-3
d_gene: TRBD2

CDR3aa: CASSQTDTGNYEQYF
CDR3nt: TGTGCCAGCAGCCAGACGGACACAGGGAACTACGAGCAGTACTTC
abundance: .
j_gene: TRBJ2-7
v_gene: TRBV3-1/TRBV3-2
d_gene: .

CDR3aa: CASSSSISYEQYF
CDR3nt: TGTGCCAGCAGTTCGAGCATCTCCTACGAGCAGTACTTC
abundance: .
j_gene: TRBJ2-7
v_gene: TRBV6-5
d_gene: .

CDR3aa: CASSYERLARETQYF
CDR3nt: TGTGCCAGCAGTTACGAAAGACTAGCAAGAGAGACCCAGTACTTC
abundance: .
j_gene: TRBJ2-5
v_gene: TRBV6-2/TRBV6-3
d_gene: TRBD2

CDR3aa: CASSTTGTSGGASF
CDR3nt: TGTGCCAGTAGTACCACCGGGACTAGCGGAGGAGCTTCCTTC
abundance: .
j_gene: TRBJ2-7
v_gene: TRBV19
d_gene: TRBD2

CDR3aa: CASVGIGKYNEQFF
CDR3nt: TGCGCCAGCGTCGGGATAGGCAAATACAATGAGCAGTTCTTC
abundance: .
j_gene: TRBJ2-1
v_gene: TRBV23-1
d_gene: .

CDR3aa: CASSPTHNSPLHF
CDR3nt: TGTGCCAGCAGCCCTACGCATAATTCACCCCTCCACTTT
abundance: .
j_gene: TRBJ1-6
v_gene: TRBV7-8
d_gene: .

CDR3aa: CASSFRVNYGYTF
CDR3nt: TGTGCCAGCAGTTTCAGGGTTAACTATGGCTACACCTTC
abundance: .
j_gene: TRBJ1-2
v_gene: TRBV12-3/TRBV12-4
d_gene: .

CDR3aa: CATPPRDYLETNYGYTF
CDR3nt: TGTGCCACTCCTCCCCGGGACTACCTTGAAACTAACTATGGCTACACCTTC
abundance: .
j_gene: TRBJ1-2
v_gene: TRBV2
d_gene: .

CDR3aa: CASSRRTGSLEKLFF
CDR3nt: TGTGCCAGCAGTCGCCGGACAGGGTCCCTTGAAAAACTGTTTTTT
abundance: .
j_gene: TRBJ1-4
v_gene: TRBV28
d_gene: TRBD1

CDR3aa: CASSLDPSGGGENEQFF
CDR3nt: TGCGCCAGCAGCCTTGACCCAAGCGGGGGGGGTGAAAATGAGCAGTTCTTC
abundance: .
j_gene: TRBJ2-1
v_gene: TRBV5-1
d_gene: TRBD2

CDR3aa: CAIQGQYNEQFF
CDR3nt: TGTGCCATACAAGGACAGTACAATGAGCAGTTCTTC
abundance: .
j_gene: TRBJ2-1
v_gene: TRBV10-3
d_gene: .

CDR3aa: CASSLNGGKTQYF
CDR3nt: TGTGCCAGCAGCCTAAATGGAGGCAAGACCCAGTACTTC
abundance: .
j_gene: TRBJ2-5
v_gene: TRBV7-3
d_gene: .

CDR3aa: CASSYDLAGWDGELFF
CDR3nt: TGTGCCAGCAGTTATGATCTAGCGGGGTGGGACGGGGAGCTGTTTTTT
abundance: once
j_gene: TRBJ2-2
v_gene: TRBV6-6
d_gene: TRBD2

CDR3aa: CATSRGRATGNTIYF
CDR3nt: TGTGCCACCAGCAGAGGCAGGGCGACAGGAAACACCATATATTTT
abundance: .
j_gene: TRBJ1-3
v_gene: TRBV15
d_gene: .

CDR3aa: CASSYSRGTYEQYF
CDR3nt: TGTGCCAGCAGTTACTCGCGGGGGACCTACGAGCAGTACTTC
abundance: once
j_gene: TRBJ2-7
v_gene: TRBV6-2/TRBV6-3
d_gene: TRBD2

CDR3aa: CASTYSGGSSYEQYF
CDR3nt: TGTGCCAGCACCTACTCCGGAGGGAGCTCCTACGAGCAGTACTTC
abundance: .
j_gene: TRBJ2-7
v_gene: TRBV6-6
d_gene: .

CDR3aa: CASSLTGRNQPQHF
CDR3nt: TGTGCCAGCAGCTTGACAGGGCGCAATCAGCCCCAGCATTTT
abundance: .
j_gene: TRBJ1-5
v_gene: TRBV11-2
d_gene: TRBD1

CDR3aa: CATSRDWPGQDYNGQFF
CDR3nt: TGTGCCACCAGCAGAGATTGGCCGGGACAGGACTACAATGGGCAGTTCTTC
abundance: .
j_gene: TRBJ2-1
v_gene: TRBV15
d_gene: TRBD1